The sequence of this T cell receptor beta chain was determined in a study of tumor-infiltrating lymphocytes in primary liver carcinoma. Study-wide results and limits: Among the pair types, tumor region pairs showed more overlap than tumor-adjacent and tumor-blood pairs.

TCR beta cDNA was reverse-transcribed from roughly 0.45 ug of total RNA. The reaction used a constant-region primer and ProtoScript II reverse transcriptase. Nested multiplex PCR, run for three rounds with slightly modified ARM-PCR, yielded TCR beta libraries. Researchers ran the first two PCR rounds for ten to eleven cycles each with TRBV1-TRBV30 forward primers and a C-beta reverse primer. TCRdb processed the multiplex PCR reads anew with MiXCR; each CDR3 protein has one entry. The data contain more than 45,000 distinct CDR3 sequences, roughly 77% of them singletons. This CDR3 is 13 amino acids long. The V gene's germline CDR1 is MNHNS and CDR2 SASEGT. As for this clonotype: Its antigen is as yet unknown. At one of its ends the junction is not consistent with the germline gene, which may arise from a read error.

The tissue used was unsorted bulk material of about 19-33 mg. RNA and DNA were co-extracted from it with the AllPrep DNA/RNA mini kit. Sequenced: liver tumor tissue from sampling region 3. The subset here: tumor region T3, left-lateral pole. This clonotype was obtained from a man aged 40-50 years with primary liver carcinoma and hepatitis B virus infection. The rearrangement joins TRBV6-1 to TRBJ1-5; D is ambiguous. The CDR3 region is CASSEFLNQLQHF. The CDR3 DNA is TGCGCCAGCAGTGAATTTCTCAATCAGCTCCAGCATTTT.